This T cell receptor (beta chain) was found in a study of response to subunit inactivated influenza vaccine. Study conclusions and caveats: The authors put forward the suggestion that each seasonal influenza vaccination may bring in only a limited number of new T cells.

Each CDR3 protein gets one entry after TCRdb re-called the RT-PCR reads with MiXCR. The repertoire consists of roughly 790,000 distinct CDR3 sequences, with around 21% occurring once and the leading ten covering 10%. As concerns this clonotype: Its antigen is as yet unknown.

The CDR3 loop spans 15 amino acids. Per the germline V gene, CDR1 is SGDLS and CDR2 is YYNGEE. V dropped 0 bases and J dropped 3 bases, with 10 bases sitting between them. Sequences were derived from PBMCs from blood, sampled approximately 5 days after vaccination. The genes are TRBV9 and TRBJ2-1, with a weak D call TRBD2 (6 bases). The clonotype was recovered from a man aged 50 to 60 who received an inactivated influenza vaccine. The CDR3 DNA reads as TGTGCCAGCAGCGTAGCCGGGAGCCTCTACAATGAGCAGTTCTTC. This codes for CASSVAGSLYNEQFF.